The 20 T cell receptor beta chains presented below share a single source sample, sequenced in a study of chemoradiotherapy in HPV16-positive cancers. Using immunoSEQ multiplex PCR, the repertoire was profiled, and TCRdb retains in-frame clones only, with some absent. The sample lists thousands of clones, around three quarters occurring once. Sample collection occurred from a patient who underwent chemoradiotherapy. Source of these receptors: a human donor with HPV-associated anogenital cancer.

This clone was detected only once. CDR3 sequence: CASSTIQTGEYEQYF. The CDR3 region has the DNA TGCGCCAGCAGCACCATTCAGACAGGGGAGTACGAGCAGTACTTC. V is TRBV4-1 and J is TRBJ2-7; 8 bases line up with TRBD1. Germline V CDR1 and CDR2: MGHRA, YSYEKL. The CDR3 consists of 15 residues. Unmatched junction bases numbered 10, after V lost 5 bases and J lost 4 bases.

This clone has more than one count but fewer than ten. V usage is TRBV28 and J usage is TRBJ2-7; D is unclear. V gave up 3 bases and J gave up 2 bases, with 8 bases separating them. Germline lookup yields CDR1 MDHEN and CDR2 SYDVKM. The CDR3 loop spans 13 amino acids. The CDR3 reads CASSFDGAYEQYF. The CDR3 DNA reads TGTGCCAGCAGTTTTGATGGGGCCTACGAGCAGTACTTC.

The rearrangement joins TRBV30 to TRBJ1-2; D is ambiguous. The ends were cut back, 6 bases at V and 7 bases at J, with 12 bases in the middle. The CDR3 spans 11 residues. Germline assignment: CDR1 GTSNPN and CDR2 SVGIG (reference sequence). The CDR3: CACSPIAGYTF. CDR3 bases: TGTGCCTGCAGCCCAATCGCTGGCTACACCTTC.

The chain joins TRBV19 to TRBJ1-5; 9 bases fit TRBD1. Per the germline V gene, CDR1 is LNHDA and CDR2 is SQIVND (reference sequence). This CDR3 contains 13 residues. With 10 bases clipped from V and 5 bases from J, the junction kept 6 bases outside the gene matches. CDR3 bases: TGTGCCACCACCCGACAGGGGGATCAGCCCCAGCATTTT. Protein: CATTRQGDQPQHF.

This clone showed up just a few times. CDR3 sequence reads: CASRALSGLGTEAFF. The CDR3, as DNA: TGTGCCAGCAGGGCCCTATCGGGATTGGGAACTGAAGCTTTCTTT. This chain joins TRBV2 and TRBJ1-1; no reliable D call. CDR1 is SNHLY and CDR2 is FYNNEI in the germline V gene. The ends were cut back, 6 bases at V and 5 bases at J, with 19 bases in the middle. The CDR3 spans 15 residues. Full variable domain (missing parts from reference TRBV2 and TRBJ1-1): EPEVTQTPSHQVTQMGQEVILRCVPISNHLYFYWYRQILGQKVEFLVSFYNNEISEKSEIFDDQFSVERPDGSNFTLKIRSTKLEDSAMYFCASRALSGLGTEAFFGQGTRLTVV.

This sequence joins TRBV19 and TRBJ1-2; 10 bases match TRBD1. The CDR3 runs to 15 residues. With V trimmed by 0 bases and J by 6 bases, 4 bases remained unmatched. CDR1 is LNHDA, CDR2 SQIVND, per germline (reference sequence). CDR3 region: CASSIDGGTGDGYTF. The DNA of the CDR3 is TGTGCCAGTAGTATAGATGGTGGGACAGGGGATGGCTACACCTTC.

The chain is built from TRBV6-5 and TRBJ1-2; 8 nucleotides match TRBD1. The V segment lost 2 bases and the J segment 2 bases; nucleotides outside the gene matches: 4. The CDR3 totals 15 residues. Germline V lookup: CDR1 MNHEY, CDR2 SVGAGI. The CDR3 DNA reads TGTGCCAGCAGTTACCACTACAGGGGGAACTATGGCTACACCTTC. This sequence encodes CASSYHYRGNYGYTF.

The DNA of the CDR3 is TGTGCCAGCAGCACTAGACCTTCAGTTGAAGCTTTCTTT. The encoded protein is CASSTRPSVEAFF. V is TRBV7-9 and J is TRBJ1-1; D is undetermined. The CDR3 length is 13 residues. CDR1 is SEHNR and CDR2 is FQNEAQ in the germline V gene (reference sequence). V lost 5 bases and J lost 7, with 14 bases in between. Full variable domain (outside the CDR3, taken from reference TRBV7-9 and TRBJ1-1): DTGVSQNPRHKITKRGQNVTFRCDPISEHNRLYWYRQTLGQGPEFLTYFQNEAQLEKSRLLSDRFSAERPKGSFSTLEIQRTEQGDSAMYLCASSTRPSVEAFFGQGTRLTVV.

The rearrangement joins TRBV2 to TRBJ2-1; 10 nucleotides match TRBD2. V was pared by 6 bases and J by 3 bases, with 5 bases of the junction left unmatched. This CDR3 has 15 amino acids. From germline, CDR1 is SNHLY and CDR2 FYNNEI. The CDR3 loop reads CASRPLAGVYNEQFF. DNA for the CDR3: TGTGCCAGCAGGCCGCTAGCGGGGGTCTACAATGAGCAGTTCTTC.

The rearrangement uses TRBV27 and TRBJ2-7, with 9 bases aligning to TRBD1. CDR1 is MNHEY and CDR2 is SMNVEV in the germline V gene (reference sequence). The CDR3 consists of 14 residues. Trimming took 5 bases from V and 5 from J; bases not matched to a gene: 7. CDR3 sequence (DNA): TGTGCCAGCAGTCTTAACAGGGGGCAGGACGAGCAGTACTTC. Protein: CASSLNRGQDEQYF.

The gene calls are TRBV27 and TRBJ1-4, with no clear D. Trimming left V 0 bases short and J 12 bases short, with 14 bases between. This CDR3 has 14 residues. Germline assignment: CDR1 MNHEY and CDR2 SMNVEV (reference sequence). CDR3 DNA: TGTGCCAGCAGTTTATCGGCAGGCTTTGGGGAACTGTTTTTT. It translates to CASSLSAGFGELFF.

The CDR3 loop reads CASSLAQGPEQYF. For the CDR3, the DNA is TGTGCCAGCAGCTTAGCGCAGGGTCCCGAGCAGTACTTC. The chain has TRBV7-6 and TRBJ2-7; TRBD1 might be the D (5 bases). V lost 0 bases to trimming and J lost 6 bases, with 9 bases between them. This CDR3 contains 13 residues. CDR1 SGHVS and CDR2 FNYEAQ come from the germline V gene.

This chain connects TRBV10-1 to TRBJ2-1; 9 positions match TRBD2. V lost 5 bases, J lost 7 bases, and 12 bases stayed unmatched. The germline V gene encodes CDR1 WNHNN and CDR2 SYGVQD (reference sequence). The CDR3 spans 16 residues. DNA for the CDR3: TGCGCCAGCAGTCCAAGCGGGGGGCAATTTAAAAATGAGCAGTTCTTC. Its protein is CASSPSGGQFKNEQFF.

The genes are TRBV5-1 and TRBJ2-4, with no clear D. Germline V gives CDR1 SGHRS, CDR2 YFSETQ. Trimming took off 6 bases at V and 3 bases at J, with 16 bases between the two ends. CDR3 length: 15 amino acids. In nucleotides, the CDR3 is TGCGCCAGCAAGGTGGGGTCAGGATTCAAAAACATTCAGTACTTC. Protein sequence: CASKVGSGFKNIQYF.

This sequence joins TRBV18 and TRBJ1-5, with D hard to call. V lost 6 bases to trimming and J lost 7 bases, with 13 bases between them. Germline lookup yields CDR1 KGHSH and CDR2 LQKENI. This CDR3 has 13 amino acids. The CDR3 DNA follows: TGTGCCAGCTCCGACATTTCTCAACAGCCCCAGCATTTT. Residues: CASSDISQQPQHF.

The chain is built from TRBV4-1 and TRBJ1-5, with D uncertain. Germline values: CDR1 MGHRA, CDR2 YSYEKL. Between the trimmed V and J ends, which lost 0 bases and 0 bases, there was a span of 15 bases. The CDR3 runs 18 residues. The CDR3 protein is CASSQEDLTFNSNQPQHF. CDR3 DNA: TGCGCCAGCAGCCAAGAAGACCTGACGTTTAATAGCAATCAGCCCCAGCATTTT.

The genes are TRBV11-2 and TRBJ1-2; D gene unclear. V was clipped by 5 bases and J by 8 bases, with 15 bases between them. CDR3 length: 13 residues. In germline, CDR1 is SGHAT, CDR2 FQNNGV. The CDR3 reads CASSPVLNSGYTF. The CDR3 nucleotides are TGTGCCAGCAGCCCCGTCCTTAATAGCGGCTACACCTTC.

This clone has just a few counts. This sequence joins TRBV19 and TRBJ2-1; a possible D gene is TRBD1 (6 bases). The V end lost 7 bases, the J end lost 9 bases, and 19 bases lay between the germline ends. CDR3 length equals 14 residues. Germline loops: CDR1 LNHDA, CDR2 SQIVND (reference sequence). CDR3 region: CASNQGIAWGEQFF. The CDR3 bases are TGTGCCAGTAATCAGGGGATAGCCTGGGGTGAGCAGTTCTTC.

This chain uses TRBV25-1 with TRBJ2-5, with 10 bases identical to TRBD1. Germline V gene sequence: CDR1 MGHDK, CDR2 SYGVNS. V lost 4 bases, J lost 4 bases, and 3 bases stayed unmatched. This CDR3 is built from 14 residues. CDR3 protein: CASSARDRGETQYF. The CDR3 nucleotides read TGTGCCAGCAGTGCTAGGGACAGGGGAGAGACCCAGTACTTC.

For the CDR3, the DNA is TGTGCCAGCAGTTACGGACGGTTTTCGAACACTGAAGCTTTCTTT. It specifies CASSYGRFSNTEAFF. V is TRBV6-6 and J is TRBJ1-1; D gene uncertain. Germline CDR1 is MNHNY and CDR2 is SVGAGI (reference sequence). CDR3 length: 15 residues. Trimming left V 2 bases short and J 1 base short, with 11 bases between.